These 20 T cell receptor beta chains originate from one sample sequenced in a study of control samples from healthy donors and cancer patients. Using immunoSEQ multiplex PCR, the repertoire was profiled, and TCRdb retains in-frame clones only, with some absent. The table records 120,000 to 150,000 clones, approximately 91% of them present only once. The source material was blood. These receptors were obtained from a young man in good health.

The rearrangement uses TRBV19 and TRBJ1-1; 9 nucleotides line up with TRBD1. Looked up from germline, CDR1 is LNHDA and CDR2 is SQIVND (reference sequence). The CDR3 runs 14 residues. Losses at the gene ends were 5 bases for V and 1 base for J; bases not matched to a gene: 2. CDR3 protein: CASSVTGGNTEAFF. CDR3 nucleotides: TGTGCCAGTAGTGTGACAGGGGGGAACACTGAAGCTTTCTTT.

V gene TRBV11-2 combines with J gene TRBJ2-7, with 9 nucleotides matching TRBD2. From germline, CDR1 is SGHAT and CDR2 FQNNGV. The V segment lost 5 bases and the J segment 3 bases; nucleotides outside the gene matches: 5. The CDR3 is made up of 14 amino acids. Here the CDR3 reads CASSPSGGIYEQYF. The CDR3 DNA sequence: TGTGCCAGCAGCCCCAGCGGGGGGATCTACGAGCAGTACTTC.

The chain uses TRBV7-2 and TRBJ2-6, with TRBD2 matching 13 bases. Germline values: CDR1 SGHTA, CDR2 FQGNSA. CDR3 length equals 19 residues. J was trimmed by 4 bases and V by 1 base; bases with no gene match: 7. The CDR3 DNA reads TGTGCCAGCAGCTTAGTTGGACTAGCGGGAGTACCCGGGGCCAACGTCCTGACTTTC. Encoded protein: CASSLVGLAGVPGANVLTF.

The gene calls are TRBV4-1 and TRBJ2-1; 14 bases map to TRBD2. The ends lost 1 base at V and 0 bases at J; junction bases unmatched: 2. The germline V gene has CDR1 MGHRA and CDR2 YSYEKL. CDR3 length equals 18 residues. CDR3 nucleotides: TGCGCCAGCAGCCAAGGGACTAGCGGGGGGAGCTCCTACAATGAGCAGTTCTTC. Translation gives CASSQGTSGGSSYNEQFF.

The chain employs TRBV14 and TRBJ1-2; 9 bases are a match to TRBD1. V gave up 5 bases and J gave up 4 bases; unmatched junction bases: 11. Germline V CDR1 and CDR2: SGHDN, FVKESK. This CDR3 spans 16 amino acids. The CDR3 bases are TGTGCCAGCAGCTCCACTCTTGGGACAGGGACCTATGGCTACACCTTC. Translating gives CASSSTLGTGTYGYTF. Combining the CDR3 with reference TRBV14 and TRBJ1-2 gives the whole variable domain EAGVTQFPSHSVIEKGQTVTLRCDPISGHDNLYWYRRVMGKEIKFLLHFVKESKQDESGMPNNRFLAERTGGTYSTLKVQPAELEDSGVYFCASSSTLGTGTYGYTFGSGTRLTVV.

The gene calls are TRBV4-3 and TRBJ2-7, with 7 nucleotides matching TRBD1. Germline CDR1 is LGHNA and CDR2 is YSLEER. The V gene end was trimmed by 8 bases and the J gene end by 5 bases; junction bases not matched to a gene: 15. The CDR3 covers 15 residues. In DNA form, the CDR3 reads TGCGCCAGCGGAACGGTGGGCAGGGGGTTCGACGAGCAGTACTTC. Amino acids: CASGTVGRGFDEQYF.

This clone came up once. The rearrangement links TRBV2 to TRBJ2-7; D may match TRBD1 or TRBD2 (6 bases each). CDR3 length: 17 residues. V gave up 4 bases and J gave up 7 bases, with 26 bases separating them. Germline V CDR1 and CDR2: SNHLY, FYNNEI. CDR3 nucleotide sequence: TGTGCCAGCAGTGGTTGGTCTTGGCGGGGACACCGAAAGGAGCAGTACTTC. Its translation is CASSGWSWRGHRKEQYF.

The chain is built from TRBV12-5 and TRBJ2-2, with 9 nucleotides matching TRBD1. The CDR3 loop spans 17 amino acids. CDR1 and CDR2 (germline): LGHNT, FRNRAP. V gave up 3 bases and J gave up 7 bases; unmatched junction bases: 12. CDR3 sequence reads: CASGLDLNRGLDGELFF. The CDR3 coding sequence is TGTGCTAGTGGTTTAGACCTTAACAGGGGGCTGGACGGGGAGCTGTTTTTT.

The chain couples TRBV29-1 to TRBJ2-7, with D perhaps TRBD1 (6 bases). The CDR3 length is 12 residues. The germline V gene encodes CDR1 SQVTM and CDR2 ANQGSEA. The ends were cut back, 5 bases at V and 0 bases at J, with 8 bases in the middle. The CDR3 DNA reads TGCAGCGTTAGGGACACCTCCTACGAGCAGTACTTC. This translates into CSVRDTSYEQYF.

The DNA of the CDR3 is TGTGCCAGCAGCCCAAAGTGGACAGGGGGCCATGAAAAACTGTTTTTT. Translating it yields CASSPKWTGGHEKLFF. The chain joins TRBV3-1 (or the pseudogene TRBV3-2) to TRBJ1-4; 11 bases line up with TRBD1. CDR1 is LGHDT, CDR2 YNNKEL, per germline (reference sequence). V shed 4 bases and J 6 bases; nucleotides not matched to a gene: 7. The CDR3 sequence is 16 residues long.

The chain couples TRBV11-3 to TRBJ2-2; TRBD2 matches at 7 bases. The J segment lost 4 bases and the V segment lost 6 bases, leaving 5 bases of the junction unmatched. CDR1 is SGHNT and CDR2 is YENEEA in the germline V gene. The length of the CDR3 is 14 residues. CDR3 in amino acids: CASRRESITGELFF. As DNA, the CDR3 is TGTGCCAGCAGGCGGGAGAGCATCACCGGGGAGCTGTTTTTT.

Only one count was recorded for this clone. This chain links TRBV7-2 with TRBJ2-7; D is perhaps TRBD2 (6 bases). V was shortened by 4 bases and J by 2 bases, with 9 bases between the two germline ends. The CDR3 covers 13 residues. Germline CDR1 SGHTA, CDR2 FQGNSA. CDR3 nucleotide sequence: TGTGCCAGCAGCTCCCGGGGGACCTACGAGCAGTACTTC. This translates into CASSSRGTYEQYF.

The V and J genes are TRBV5-4 and TRBJ2-7, with D unclear. Germline V lookup: CDR1 SGHNT, CDR2 YYREEE (reference sequence). The CDR3 is 13 amino acids. Deletions cut 5 bases from V and 0 bases from J, with 9 bases between. The CDR3 spells CASRPGPSYEQYF. As DNA, the CDR3 is TGTGCCAGCAGGCCCGGGCCCTCCTACGAGCAGTACTTC.

V gene TRBV7-2 combines with J gene TRBJ2-7; D is uncertain. Germline V gene sequence: CDR1 SGHTA, CDR2 FQGNSA. The CDR3 is 13 residues long. V was trimmed by 7 bases and J by 0 bases, leaving 10 bases between them. The CDR3 sequence is CASTDETSYEQYF. Here the CDR3 DNA reads TGTGCCAGCACGGACGAGACCTCCTACGAGCAGTACTTC.

J is TRBJ1-2 and V is TRBV5-6; the match to TRBD1 covers 11 bases. The length of the CDR3 is 17 residues. The V and J ends lost 0 bases and 1 base, in that order; junction bases with no gene match: 5. Germline-derived CDR1 and CDR2 are SGHDT and YYEEEE. The CDR3 region is CASSLDPGQGDNYGYTF. The CDR3 bases are TGTGCCAGCAGCTTGGACCCGGGACAGGGGGATAACTATGGCTACACCTTC.

V usage is TRBV5-6 and J usage is TRBJ2-3; 11 positions agree with TRBD2. Germline V gene sequence: CDR1 SGHDT, CDR2 YYEEEE. This CDR3 comprises 17 residues. Germline trimming cut 2 bases from V and 1 base from J; bases unmatched to any gene: 6. The CDR3 coding sequence is TGTGCCAGCAGCTTCAGACCGACTAGCGGGGGCACAGATACGCAGTATTTT. Its translation: CASSFRPTSGGTDTQYF.

The chain carries TRBV7-9 and TRBJ1-4; D is perhaps TRBD1 (5 bases). Deletions cut 3 bases from V and 0 bases from J, with 8 bases between. The CDR3 spans 15 residues. Germline CDR1 and CDR2: SEHNR and FQNEAQ (reference sequence). The CDR3 protein is CASSFGDSTNEKLFF. The CDR3 DNA reads TGTGCCAGCAGCTTTGGGGACTCAACTAATGAAAAACTGTTTTTT.

This clone showed up just a few times. The genes are TRBV7-3 and TRBJ2-2; 7 bases align to TRBD1. The CDR3 contains 15 residues. Germline V gene sequence: CDR1 SGHTA, CDR2 FQGTGA. J was trimmed by 5 bases and V by 5 bases; bases with no gene match: 8. CDR3 region: CASSPSARGTGELFF. The DNA for the CDR3 is TGTGCCAGCAGCCCCTCAGCCAGGGGGACCGGGGAGCTGTTTTTT.

The rearrangement joins TRBV19 to TRBJ1-4; D may be TRBD1 (6 bases). Germline CDR1 is LNHDA and CDR2 is SQIVND (reference sequence). The CDR3 runs to 15 residues. V lost 8 bases, J lost 8 bases, and 21 bases lay in between. CDR3 coding DNA: TGTGCCAGTCGACAAACAGGGTACCCCCAGGAAAAACTGTTTTTT. Protein sequence: CASRQTGYPQEKLFF.

The J gene is TRBJ2-2, the V gene TRBV7-2; D is uncertain. CDR3 length equals 16 residues. V was shortened by 4 bases and J by 0 bases, with 12 bases between the two germline ends. The germline gives CDR1 SGHTA, CDR2 FQGNSA. This chain's CDR3 is CASSSSPNPNTGELFF. The CDR3 DNA reads TGTGCCAGCAGCTCCTCACCGAACCCGAACACCGGGGAGCTGTTTTTT. The whole variable domain, remainder taken from reference TRBV7-2 and TRBJ2-2, is GAGVSQSPSNKVTEKGKDVELRCDPISGHTALYWYRQSLGQGLEFLIYFQGNSAPDKSGLPSDRFSAERTGGSVSTLTIQRTQQEDSAVYLCASSSSPNPNTGELFFGEGSRLTVL.